The clone carrying this TCR beta chain was detected a few times. The TCRbeta library incorporated unique molecular identifiers. Each CDR3 protein is one row after TCRdb ran MiXCR on the PCR reads. Of 350,000 to 450,000 distinct CDR3 sequences in the sample, roughly 13% were seen once. Germline CDR1 is DFQATT and CDR2 is SNEGSKA (reference sequence). After removal of 1 base from V and 5 bases from J, the junction contained 10 bases not matched to a gene. CDR3 length: 15 amino acids. The sample belongs to a study of T-cell reconstitution after alpha-beta-depleted transplantation in children. V is TRBV20-1 and J is TRBJ1-2, with 7 bases matching TRBD1. The source was PBMCs, collected from the stem cell graft. This clonotype was obtained from a human donor who donated a stem cell graft to a child with Fanconi anemia. The CDR3 spells CSARGSGTELYGYTF. CDR3 nucleotides: TGCAGTGCTAGAGGTTCCGGGACAGAGTTATATGGCTACACCTTC.